This T cell receptor (beta chain) was recovered during a study of OX40 agonist ivuxolimab in advanced cancers. The overall study: Ivuxolimab, an antibody acting as an agonist of OX40 (CD134), was used to treat patients. Study-level results: At 0.1 to 3.0 mg/kg, clonal expansion of CD4+ and CD8+ blood T cells had occurred by week 6. Clonal expansion in partial responders at 0.1-3.0 mg/kg ranked among the lowest.

Generated by immunoSEQ multiplex PCR, the TCRdb table keeps only in-frame clones and is missing some. In the table there are around 70,000 clones, roughly 88% of which are singletons. Exclusion applied to patients with autoimmune disease history or systemic immunosuppression. Points on this clone: Its specificity is unknown.

Per germline, CDR1 SNHLY and CDR2 FYNNEI. The CDR3 has 16 residues. Trimming removed 4 bases from V and 1 base from J, with 14 bases in between. The J gene is TRBJ1-5, the V gene TRBV2; possible D gene TRBD1, 6 bases. The sequences come from CD4+ or CD8+ T cells sorted from blood, collected in a trial of the OX40 agonist ivuxolimab. This receptor was taken from an adult with an advanced solid tumor such as melanoma, head and neck, liver or kidney cancer. The CDR3 sequence is CASSGVGRGSNQPQHF. DNA for the CDR3: TGTGCCAGCAGTGGAGTTGGGAGGGGGAGCAATCAGCCCCAGCATTTT.